A selection of T cell receptor beta chains follows, all from one sample in a study of blood T cells in healthy people across ages. From the 5' RACE reads, TCRdb called clonotypes with MiXCR, one entry per CDR3 protein. The sample comprises roughly 800,000 distinct CDR3 sequences, about a quarter of which are singletons, and 2.5% to 3.5% rests with the top ten. The sample was also reused in another study, on T cells of mothers and their children.

The sample taken for sequencing was blood. The receptors come from a boy between 10 and 17 years old in good health. Each CDR3 is given with its conserved first and last residue. D genes are given only for firm matches. Not all rows give a size; the values are once, few, many and, for expanded clones, a class.

d_call: .; clone_size: few; v_call: TRBV10-3; j_call: TRBJ1-4; cdr3_nt: TGTGCCATCAGTGACTACCAGAATGAAAAACTGTTTTTT; cdr3_aa: CAISDYQNEKLFF
d_call: .; clone_size: .; v_call: TRBV18; j_call: TRBJ2-1; cdr3_nt: TGTGCCAGTTCACCACCAACTAGCCGGGGTGAGCAGTTCTTC; cdr3_aa: CASSPPTSRGEQFF
d_call: .; clone_size: .; v_call: TRBV5-5; j_call: TRBJ1-4; cdr3_nt: TGTGCCAGCAGCCGGGGGAAGGGTTCAGCTAATGAAAAACTGTTTTTT; cdr3_aa: CASSRGKGSANEKLFF
d_call: .; clone_size: .; v_call: TRBV12-3/TRBV12-4; j_call: TRBJ1-6; cdr3_nt: TGTGCCAGCAGTTGGGGCCAGGGGAATTCACCCCTCCACTTT; cdr3_aa: CASSWGQGNSPLHF
d_call: TRBD1; clone_size: .; v_call: TRBV28; j_call: TRBJ2-4; cdr3_nt: TGTGCCAGCAGTTTATATCGTGGGACAGTAGCCAAAAACATTCAGTACTTC; cdr3_aa: CASSLYRGTVAKNIQYF
d_call: TRBD1; clone_size: .; v_call: TRBV7-9; j_call: TRBJ1-6; cdr3_nt: TGTGCCAGCAGCTTTAGGGACAGGGCCAATTCACCCCTCCACTTT; cdr3_aa: CASSFRDRANSPLHF
d_call: TRBD1; clone_size: few; v_call: TRBV27; j_call: TRBJ2-7; cdr3_nt: TGTGCCAGCAGTCGGAGGACAGGGGACCACGAGCAGTACTTC; cdr3_aa: CASSRRTGDHEQYF
d_call: TRBD2; clone_size: few; v_call: TRBV7-9; j_call: TRBJ2-1; cdr3_nt: TGTGCCAGCAGCGATCTTAGGCGGGGGGTAGGGAATGAGCAGTTCTTC; cdr3_aa: CASSDLRRGVGNEQFF
d_call: .; clone_size: few; v_call: TRBV7-3; j_call: TRBJ2-1; cdr3_nt: TGTGCCAGCAGCTTAACGAGGCAGGGGAACAATGAGCAGTTCTTC; cdr3_aa: CASSLTRQGNNEQFF
d_call: .; clone_size: few; v_call: TRBV10-3; j_call: TRBJ2-7; cdr3_nt: TGTGCCATCAGTGATTTCGGGGATCAGAGGGAGCAGTACTTC; cdr3_aa: CAISDFGDQREQYF